This entry features one TCR beta chain sequence. What it recognizes is unknown. The record originates from a study of CD8 T cells in Susac syndrome. This CDR3 has 16 residues. V shed 1 base and J shed 5 bases, with 17 bases lying between them. The germline V gene encodes CDR1 SGHVS and CDR2 FQNEAQ. Study results and limitations: Acknowledgment was made by the study that its TCR sequencing and HLA analysis involved a relatively small number of individuals.

Sequencing of TCR beta covered CD8+ and CD4+ T cells obtained from blood. TEMRA cells were FACS-enriched and CD8+ and CD4+ T cells negatively isolated. After extraction with the RNeasy kit, about 0.5 to 1 ug of the RNA was reverse transcribed using random hexamers. Via MiXCR, TCRdb re-called the immunoSEQ multiplex PCR reads, giving one row per CDR3 protein. Of some 150,000 distinct CDR3 sequences in the sample, 85% to 95% are singletons; the top ten hold around 0.21%. The sequenced sample consisted of CD8+ T cells from PBMCs. The TCR comes from a human donor with multiple sclerosis. The chain couples TRBV7-8 to TRBJ1-1, with D possibly matching TRBD1 (5 bases). The CDR3 here is CASSLGRDPGYTEAFF. As DNA, the CDR3 is TGTGCCAGCAGCTTAGGCCGGGACCCCGGATATACTGAAGCTTTCTTT.